This record looks at one T cell receptor (beta chain) sequence and its context. This clonotype appeared a few times. It lacks a known antigen. No clone much larger than this one lies a single base away; base qualities are absent. The sequencing machine was an Illumina NovaSeq 6000. TCRalpha and TCRbeta cDNA libraries were built by 5'RACE with constant-segment primers, adding sample barcodes and unique molecular identifiers. RNA was extracted from every sample with Trizol reagent. Amplification of the libraries took two PCR steps, and the second step added a second sample barcode plus Illumina TruSeq adapters. The libraries were sequenced on an Illumina NovaSeq using 2 x 150 bp paired-end reads. Turning to the authors' computational methods: Demultiplexing of reads and collapsing into UMI-guided consensus sequences were performed with migec v1.2.7. Using mixcr v2.1.11, UMI consensuses were aligned to TRA and TRB V and J templates and then assembled into clonotypes. Clonotypes were classified as expanded or contracted when called significant by both edgeR and NoisET, with noise models trained on biological replicates. For edgeR calls, a false discovery rate-adjusted p below 0.01 and a log2 fold-change threshold of 1 were applied. As an exploratory analysis of dynamics, PCA with hierarchical clustering was applied to max-normalized trajectories of the 1000 most abundant clonotypes. Separately sequenced CD4+ and CD8+ repertoires were used to assign the CD4 or CD8 phenotype of responding clones. Using fastp at Q25 and MiXCR, TCRdb reprocessed the public reads and kept productive beta chains. For every CDR3 protein sequence, its rows merge into one entry that carries the most common genes and DNA. The authors' filters were not applied to this entry. In this sample the table shows roughly 300,000 distinct CDR3 sequences, 7.5% to 9.5% of which occur a single time. About 20% of the sample goes to the ten largest clones.

Ficoll-Paque density gradient centrifugation was the method used to isolate PBMCs. CDR1 is given as MNHNS and CDR2 as SASEGT, both from the germline V gene. V and J lose 4 bases and 1 base, and a span of 7 bases separates them. The CDR3 goes from the cysteine to the phenylalanine over 13 residues. The only DNA kept is the CDR3, 39 bases in frame from the first base. This entry belongs to a study of T-cell memory formation after mild COVID-19 (dated by TCRdb to the early 2020s). Notes on the research overall: TCR sequence clusters from the two donors were largely donor specific. T-cell clones expanding and contracting after mild COVID-19 in a couple of donors were tracked by longitudinal TCRalpha and TCRbeta repertoire sequencing. The cohort comprised two young, previously healthy adult volunteers, one female and one male. What the work shows at the level of the full study, not this receptor alone: Whether the second-wave clones peaking on day 37 were SARS-CoV-2 specific was not confirmed. From day 15 to 85, contracting clones showed balanced CD4/CD8 phenotypes, whereas a second wave of clones that expanded from day 15 to 37 leaned towards CD4+. Contracting CD4+ clones were located mainly in the CM and EM memory subsets, whereas CD8+ clones were found to be enriched in EMRA. Some responding clones were detected in pre-infection memory, which suggested that pre-existing cross-reactive memory T cells had joined the SARS-CoV-2 response. Only two mild cases were covered in the study, and larger cohorts including severe cases with pre-infection samples were considered necessary.

The material sequenced was PBMCs or a T cell subset sorted from them (not recorded which). This receptor was identified in a young man who had mild COVID-19 (a few samples of this study predate the infection). The sample titles of this study are shuffled in the database, so cell type and time point are left out; the donor was told from shared clones. Recombination connected TRBV6-1 to TRBJ1-2; the D gene remains uncertain. The CDR3 amino acid sequence is: CASSGLINYGYTF. DNA sequence: TGTGCCAGCAGTGGACTGATTAACTATGGCTACACCTTC.